One sample yielded the 24 T cell receptor beta chains listed below, sequenced in a study of vaccination and CD4 T cells after COVID-19. Treatment noted: approximately 11-day PBMC culture with coronavirus spike peptide pools or control peptides (ViraFEST assay). Their cognate antigens are unknown. Oncomine TCR Beta short-read sequencing was applied to DNA from cultured CD4+ T cells. MiXCR, applied by TCRdb to the PCR reads, yields one record per CDR3 protein. There are about 20,000 distinct CDR3 sequences in the sample; 60% occur only once, and 8% to 9.5% lies in the top ten. The sample was CD4+ T cells from blood, cultured in vitro, taken after SARS-CoV-2 vaccination. The receptor set was obtained from a human donor who had recovered from COVID-19.

This clonotype was found once. The chain combines TRBV20-1 with TRBJ1-2, with a weak D call TRBD1 (5 bases). The ends were cut back, 4 bases at V and 8 bases at J, with 17 bases in the middle. From germline, CDR1 is DFQATT and CDR2 SNEGSKA (reference sequence). The CDR3 length is 13 residues. Here the CDR3 DNA reads TGCAGTGCTACCCTGCGCAACGGGGGGGGCTACACCTTC. Translating gives CSATLRNGGGYTF.

This clonotype was seen a few times. This chain links TRBV7-2 with TRBJ2-7, with 10 bases lining up with TRBD1. The length of the CDR3 is 15 residues. With 1 base clipped from V and 7 bases from J, the junction kept 7 bases outside the gene matches. Germline CDR1 and CDR2: SGHTA and FQGNSA. The CDR3 spells CASSLGGTGVEEQYF. CDR3 nucleotide sequence: TGTGCCAGCAGCTTAGGAGGGACAGGGGTGGAAGAGCAGTACTTC.

This sequence joins TRBV6-1 and TRBJ1-1, with D unclear. Germline assignment: CDR1 MNHNS and CDR2 SASEGT. Trimming removed 1 base from V and 0 bases from J, with 6 bases in between. CDR3 length: 14 residues. CDR3 sequence reads: CASSEGQMNTEAFF. The CDR3 DNA is TGTGCCAGCAGTGAAGGACAAATGAACACTGAAGCTTTCTTT.

The chain employs TRBV10-3 and TRBJ1-2, with 8 positions matching TRBD1. The CDR3 runs to 14 residues. Germline assignment: CDR1 ENHRY and CDR2 SYGVKD. V shed 10 bases and J 4 bases; nucleotides not matched to a gene: 11. Written as DNA, the CDR3 is TGTGCCAGCCACGGACAGGGCCTTTTCTATGGCTACACCTTC. It encodes CASHGQGLFYGYTF.

The rearrangement uses TRBV7-6 and TRBJ2-7; no firm D call. The V gene lost 1 base and the J gene lost 4 bases, with 8 bases spanning the gap. The CDR3 runs to 13 residues. Germline lookup yields CDR1 SGHVS and CDR2 FNYEAQ. CDR3 nucleotide sequence: TGTGCCAGCAGCTTAGTGTTCGGGTACGAGCAGTACTTC. It codes for CASSLVFGYEQYF.

The chain uses TRBV7-6 and TRBJ2-2, with 9 bases identical to TRBD2. The ends lost 5 bases at V and 2 bases at J; junction bases unmatched: 6. The CDR3 consists of 16 residues. Germline assignment: CDR1 SGHVS and CDR2 FNYEAQ. CDR3 coding DNA: TGTGCCAGCAGCGCGTGGGGACTAGCTAACACCGGGGAGCTGTTTTTT. It specifies CASSAWGLANTGELFF.

The chain has TRBV6-1 and TRBJ2-7; 8 nucleotides match TRBD1. V was clipped by 6 bases and J by 0 bases; unmatched bases: 4. Germline CDR1 MNHNS, CDR2 SASEGT. This CDR3 has 14 residues. The CDR3 here is CASSKDRVSYEQYF. The CDR3 DNA sequence: TGTGCCAGCAGCAAGGACAGGGTCTCCTACGAGCAGTACTTC.

This clonotype was recorded once. The chain recombines TRBV2 with TRBJ2-7; 10 positions agree with TRBD2. This CDR3 region has 14 residues. Germline V gives CDR1 SNHLY, CDR2 FYNNEI. J lost 4 bases, V lost 7 bases, and 7 bases had no gene match. CDR3 sequence reads: CASKGLAEEYEQYF. The CDR3 DNA reads as TGTGCCAGCAAAGGACTAGCGGAGGAGTACGAGCAGTACTTC.

The sample holds a few counts of this clonotype. This rearrangement joins TRBV27 to TRBJ1-5; 7 bases are shared with TRBD1. Germline CDR1 reads MNHEY; CDR2 reads SMNVEV (reference sequence). CDR3 length equals 15 residues. V gave up 6 bases and J gave up 0 bases; unmatched junction bases: 5. The CDR3 DNA reads as TGTGCCAGCAGGGCGGGGACAGTTAGCAATCAGCCCCAGCATTTT. The encoded protein is CASRAGTVSNQPQHF.

This clonotype was seen a handful of times. The V call is TRBV11-3, the J call TRBJ2-5; D tentatively fits TRBD1 or TRBD2 (5 bases each). V was cut by 6 bases and J by 1 base, with 12 bases left in between. Germline CDR1 reads SGHNT; CDR2 reads YENEEA. The CDR3 sequence is 14 residues long. The CDR3 nucleotides read TGTGCCAGCAGTCCCCGGGACGCCCAAGAGACCCAGTACTTC. Protein: CASSPRDAQETQYF.

CDR3 in amino acids: CASSLDRGYQETQYF. For the CDR3, the DNA is TGTGCCAGCAGCCTCGACAGGGGCTACCAAGAGACCCAGTACTTC. This sequence joins TRBV11-3 and TRBJ2-5; 8 nucleotides line up with TRBD1. Germline V gives CDR1 SGHNT, CDR2 YENEEA. Trimming took 5 bases from V and 0 from J; bases not matched to a gene: 5. The CDR3 runs to 15 residues.

J is TRBJ1-5 and V is TRBV20-1, with a tentative D call TRBD1 (6 bases). There are 15 residues in the CDR3. Trimming shortened V by 0 bases and J by 1 base, and 10 bases separated the two germline ends. Germline V gene sequence: CDR1 DFQATT, CDR2 SNEGSKA (reference sequence). The CDR3 spells CSARDSGQSNQPQHF. CDR3 in DNA: TGCAGTGCTAGAGACAGCGGACAGAGCAATCAGCCCCAGCATTTT.

J is TRBJ1-2 and V is TRBV12-3 or TRBV12-4; 11 positions match TRBD1. Trimming removed 6 bases from V and 6 bases from J; junction bases left unmatched: 9. CDR3 size: 15 residues. The CDR3 region has the DNA TGTGCCAGCAGCTCCCGGACAGGGGGCGGTGATGGCTACACCTTC. Amino acids: CASSSRTGGGDGYTF.

DNA of the CDR3: TGTGCCACACGACCGGAGGTTTATTCACCCCTCCACTTT. Amino acids: CATRPEVYSPLHF. This sequence joins TRBV6-1 and TRBJ1-6; D remains unclear. The CDR3 extends over 13 amino acids. Germline lookup yields CDR1 MNHNS and CDR2 SASEGT. The germline V and J ends were trimmed by 10 bases and 8 bases, with 15 bases remaining between them.

The V call is TRBV7-6, the J call TRBJ2-5; D may be TRBD2 (6 bases). Germline-derived CDR1 and CDR2 are SGHVS and FNYEAQ. The CDR3 is 15 residues long. V was pared by 5 bases and J by 8 bases, with 21 bases between. The CDR3 DNA is TGTGCCAGCAGCCCCCGGGGCGGGGCCCCGGGAACCCAGTACTTC. Encoded protein: CASSPRGGAPGTQYF.

This chain uses TRBV28 with TRBJ1-2; D gene unclear. The CDR3 has 16 residues. Germline CDR1 reads MDHEN; CDR2 reads SYDVKM. V lost 5 bases and J 0 bases, leaving 16 bases between the germline ends. In DNA, the CDR3 is TGTGCCAGCAGTCCGTACCAAGGAGGGACTAACTATGGCTACACCTTC. As protein: CASSPYQGGTNYGYTF.

This rearrangement joins TRBV6-1 to TRBJ2-4, with TRBD1 matching over 9 bases. The CDR3 spans 17 residues. Unmatched junction bases numbered 10, after V lost 0 bases and J lost 7 bases. From germline, CDR1 is MNHNS and CDR2 SASEGT. The CDR3 here is CASSEAAYGTGSNIQYF. Here the CDR3 DNA reads TGTGCCAGCAGTGAAGCGGCGTATGGGACAGGGTCGAACATTCAGTACTTC.

The J gene is TRBJ2-7, the V gene TRBV5-1; a possible D gene is TRBD1 (5 bases). V gave up 2 bases and J gave up 5 bases, with 11 bases separating them. This CDR3 region has 13 residues. Per germline, CDR1 SGHRS and CDR2 YFSETQ. The CDR3 region has the DNA TGCGCCAGCAGCTTCCCAGGGTTCGACGAGCAGTACTTC. It translates to CASSFPGFDEQYF.

The chain is built from TRBV5-1 and TRBJ1-6; TRBD1 matches 10 bases. Trimming removed 5 bases from V and 8 bases from J; junction bases left unmatched: 4. This CDR3 has 14 residues. Germline loops: CDR1 SGHRS, CDR2 YFSETQ. CDR3 nucleotide sequence: TGCGCCAGCAGGCCCGGGACAGGGGATTCACCCCTCCACTTT. This codes for CASRPGTGDSPLHF. Full variable domain (outside the CDR3, taken from reference TRBV5-1 and TRBJ1-6): KAGVTQTPRYLIKTRGQQVTLSCSPISGHRSVSWYQQTPGQGLQFLFEYFSETQRNKGNFPGRFSGRQFSNSRSEMNVSTLELGDSALYLCASRPGTGDSPLHFGNGTRLTVT.

A few counts support this clonotype. The chain links TRBV10-3 to TRBJ1-2; 11 bases map to TRBD1. The V gene's germline CDR1 is ENHRY and CDR2 SYGVKD. The CDR3 is 15 amino acids. Losses at the gene ends were 4 bases for V and 6 bases for J; bases not matched to a gene: 7. This chain's CDR3 is CAISGGDRGIHGYTF. In DNA form, the CDR3 reads TGTGCCATCAGTGGAGGGGACAGGGGGATTCATGGCTACACCTTC.

This chain connects TRBV6-2 or TRBV6-3 to TRBJ1-5; 7 bases are shared with TRBD1. CDR1 and CDR2 from the germline V gene are MNHEY and SVGEGT. Trimming removed 6 bases from V and 1 base from J; junction bases left unmatched: 6. The CDR3 is made up of 15 amino acids. DNA for the CDR3: TGTGCCAGCAGAGAATACAGGGGCAGCAATCAGCCCCAGCATTTT. Protein product: CASREYRGSNQPQHF.

This clonotype was counted between two and nine times. The genes are TRBV2 and TRBJ1-5; possibly TRBD1 for D (6 bases). Germline V gives CDR1 SNHLY, CDR2 FYNNEI. This CDR3 is 12 amino acids long. Trimming stripped 6 bases from V and 9 bases from J, with 12 bases between. The CDR3 sequence: CASRVGTLPQHF. CDR3 nucleotides: TGTGCCAGCAGGGTTGGGACATTGCCCCAGCATTTT.

This rearrangement joins TRBV10-2 to TRBJ2-7, with 7 nucleotides matching TRBD1. Germline V gives CDR1 WSHSY, CDR2 SAAADI. J gave up 4 bases and V 0 bases, and 12 bases lay outside the gene matches. The CDR3 consists of 17 residues. The CDR3 reads CASSESAEGATLYEQYF. CDR3 nucleotides: TGCGCCAGCAGTGAGTCCGCAGAGGGGGCAACACTTTACGAGCAGTACTTC.

There are a few counts of this clonotype. The chain has TRBV27 and TRBJ1-2, with TRBD1 identical over 7 bases. The CDR3 loop spans 14 amino acids. Germline CDR1 and CDR2: MNHEY and SMNVEV (reference sequence). Trimming cost V 7 bases and J 3 bases; bases outside gene matches: 8. CDR3 nucleotide sequence: TGTGCCAGCAAACCGAGGGGGCCGCACTATGGCTACACCTTC. Amino acids: CASKPRGPHYGYTF.